This T cell receptor (beta chain) derives from a study of Ad26.COV2.S vaccination and SARS-CoV-2 variants. This clone was observed once. Assay used: immunoSEQ multiplex PCR; TCRdb lists only in-frame clones, some missing. The repertoire holds about 250,000 clones, roughly 86% seen once, with around 3% in the top ten. Stated treatment: approximately 18 received Ad26.COV2.S at low or high dose, single or two shots; 5 received placebo; per-sample allocation not given. The study sampled participants on day 63 after the first vaccine or placebo injection. The source is a person between 18 and 65 years old who received the Ad26.COV2.S COVID-19 vaccine or a placebo. The material sequenced was peripheral blood, taken in a trial of Ad26.COV2.S vaccine versus placebo.

The CDR3 nucleotides are TGCGCCAGCAGCTTGGGAACGGGGTTCGACTATGGCTACACCTTC. Encoded protein: CASSLGTGFDYGYTF. J is TRBJ1-2 and V is TRBV5-1; no clear D gene. This CDR3 has 15 amino acids. Trimming removed 0 bases from V and 3 bases from J, with 12 bases in between. Germline assignment: CDR1 SGHRS and CDR2 YFSETQ. Complete variable domain (other parts from reference TRBV5-1 and TRBJ1-2): KAGVTQTPRYLIKTRGQQVTLSCSPISGHRSVSWYQQTPGQGLQFLFEYFSETQRNKGNFPGRFSGRQFSNSRSEMNVSTLELGDSALYLCASSLGTGFDYGYTFGSGTRLTVV.